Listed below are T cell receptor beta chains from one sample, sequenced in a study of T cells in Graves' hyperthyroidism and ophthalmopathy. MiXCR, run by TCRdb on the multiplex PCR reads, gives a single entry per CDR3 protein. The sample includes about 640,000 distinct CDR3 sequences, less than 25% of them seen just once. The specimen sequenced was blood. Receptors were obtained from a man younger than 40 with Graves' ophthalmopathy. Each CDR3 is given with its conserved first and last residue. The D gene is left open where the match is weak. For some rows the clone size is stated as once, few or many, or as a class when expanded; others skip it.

TGCAGTGCTAGAGTTGCCGGCCTAGCGGGAGTATTTCGTCATACGCAGCATTTT | CSARVAGLAGVFRHTQHF | TRBV20-1 | . | . | 18 | TRBJ1-5
TGTGCCAGCAGCTTATACGGCTTTAATGAGCAGTTCTTC | CASSLYGFNEQFF | TRBV9 | . | . | 13 | TRBJ2-1
TGCGCCAGCAGCTTGGTTGGGTTTTCCTACGAGCAGTACTTC | CASSLVGFSYEQYF | TRBV5-1 | many | . | 14 | TRBJ2-7
TGTGCCAGCAGCTTACCGGACGAGCAGTACTTC | CASSLPDEQYF | TRBV7-2 | many | . | 11 | TRBJ2-7
TGTGCCAGCAGCTTCCAGGAGGGGACCGGGGAGCTGTTTTTT | CASSFQEGTGELFF | TRBV7-6 | . | . | 14 | TRBJ2-2
TGTGCCAGCAGCTCTCGAGATAGGACAGGGGAAAAACTGTTTTTT | CASSSRDRTGEKLFF | TRBV6-5 | few | TRBD1 | 15 | TRBJ1-4
TGCAGTGCTAGGGCCCTAGCGGGAGGGCGCTCCTACGAGCAGTACTTC | CSARALAGGRSYEQYF | TRBV20-1 | . | TRBD2 | 16 | TRBJ2-7
TGTGCCAGCAGCTTACTCCGGGCTAGCGGGAAGAGAGGCAATGAGCAGTTCTTC | CASSLLRASGKRGNEQFF | TRBV7-9 | few | TRBD2 | 18 | TRBJ2-1
TGTGCCAGCAGCTCCGGACGCGTCGGTTACGAGCAGTACTTC | CASSSGRVGYEQYF | TRBV7-9 | few | . | 14 | TRBJ2-7
TGTGCCAGCAGCTTCGGAAATATACAGGGGTATAGGGAGACCCAGTACTTC | CASSFGNIQGYRETQYF | TRBV7-2 | . | TRBD1 | 17 | TRBJ2-5
TGTGCCAGCAGAACCTTCAGGGGACGAAACACCATATATTTT | CASRTFRGRNTIYF | TRBV6-1 | few | . | 14 | TRBJ1-3
TGTGCCAGCAGTTTGTCCAGGGGCTACGAGCAGTACTTC | CASSLSRGYEQYF | TRBV28 | many | . | 13 | TRBJ2-7
TGTGCCAGCAGTTTTCGGGGGCGTTACAATGAGCAGTTCTTC | CASSFRGRYNEQFF | TRBV27 | few | . | 14 | TRBJ2-1
TGCAGTGCTAGAGATCCAGCATACGAGCAGTACTTC | CSARDPAYEQYF | TRBV20-1 | . | . | 12 | TRBJ2-7
TGTGCCAGCATAAGACCGGGGCAGGCAGATACGCAGTATTTT | CASIRPGQADTQYF | TRBV6-1 | . | . | 14 | TRBJ2-3
TGCAGCGTTGATGACGGGACGTACTACAATGAGCAGTTCTTC | CSVDDGTYYNEQFF | TRBV29-1 | few | . | 14 | TRBJ2-1
TGCAGTGCTAGGAGACGCGGGGCAGTGTTCCGCGGCGGGATCCAAGAGACCCAGTACTTC | CSARRRGAVFRGGIQETQYF | TRBV20-1 | many | . | 20 | TRBJ2-5
TGTGCCAGCAGCCACCCCCGGACAGTTAGCAGGAATGAGCAGTTCTTC | CASSHPRTVSRNEQFF | TRBV11-2 | many | . | 16 | TRBJ2-1
TGTGCCAGCAGACTAGCGGGAGGGCCTGATGAGCAGTTCTTC | CASRLAGGPDEQFF | TRBV28 | many | TRBD2 | 14 | TRBJ2-1
TGTGCCAGCAATTACAGGGCAAGTGGTGGCTACACCTTC | CASNYRASGGYTF | TRBV6-1 | many | . | 13 | TRBJ1-2
TGCAGTGCTAGACCCACTGGACAGGGGAACTATGGCTACACCTTC | CSARPTGQGNYGYTF | TRBV20-1 | . | TRBD1 | 15 | TRBJ1-2
TGTGCCAGCAGCCTAGGGACTAGCGAGACCTACGAGCAGTACTTC | CASSLGTSETYEQYF | TRBV6-1 | many | TRBD2 | 15 | TRBJ2-7
TGTGCCAGCAGTTTAATTCGGAAGGGTGGGGACGAGCAGTACTTC | CASSLIRKGGDEQYF | TRBV28 | few | . | 15 | TRBJ2-7
TGTGCCAGCAGTTACGATCAGGGACCCGGGGAGCTGTTTTTT | CASSYDQGPGELFF | TRBV6-2/TRBV6-3 | few | . | 14 | TRBJ2-2
TGTGCCAGCAGGCCGGGACAGAGCTTCAATCAGCCCCAGCATTTT | CASRPGQSFNQPQHF | TRBV12-3/TRBV12-4 | . | TRBD1 | 15 | TRBJ1-5
TGTGCCAGCAGTTTATCCGGGACGTTGAGGAGCTCCTATAATTCACCCCTCCACTTT | CASSLSGTLRSSYNSPLHF | TRBV27 | few | . | 19 | TRBJ1-6
TGTGCCAGCAGAACGGCGTATTGGTGGAGACAGCACTATGGCTACACCTTC | CASRTAYWWRQHYGYTF | TRBV28 | many | . | 17 | TRBJ1-2
TGCGCCAGCATAAGCTCCGCAGGGGGCGCGAACACTGAAGCTTTCTTT | CASISSAGGANTEAFF | TRBV5-1 | many | TRBD1 | 16 | TRBJ1-1
TGTGCCAGCAATCAAAACACCGGGGAGCTGTTTTTT | CASNQNTGELFF | TRBV12-3/TRBV12-4 | . | . | 12 | TRBJ2-2
TGTGCCAGCAGTTTGGGACTAGCGGGAGGGCCCCCAGAGACCCAGTACTTC | CASSLGLAGGPPETQYF | TRBV6-2/TRBV6-3 | few | TRBD2 | 17 | TRBJ2-5
TGTGCCAGCAGTCCCCGGGTAGCGGAGGCTAGCACAGATACGCAGTATTTT | CASSPRVAEASTDTQYF | TRBV6-1 | . | . | 17 | TRBJ2-3
TGCGCCAGCAGCGATGCTAGCGGGAGCTCAGATACGCAGTATTTT | CASSDASGSSDTQYF | TRBV5-1 | . | TRBD2 | 15 | TRBJ2-3
TGCGCCAGCAGCCATGGAGGGGCCCAAGAGACCCAGTACTTC | CASSHGGAQETQYF | TRBV4-1 | few | . | 14 | TRBJ2-5
TGTGCCAGCAGCTTAGAGGGCGGGAGCTCCTACAATGAGCAGTTCTTC | CASSLEGGSSYNEQFF | TRBV11-2 | many | TRBD2 | 16 | TRBJ2-1
TGTGCCAGTAGTGCGGGGGACGCAACTAATGAAAAACTGTTTTTT | CASSAGDATNEKLFF | TRBV19 | . | . | 15 | TRBJ1-4
TGTGCCAGCAGCCAAGATTCGCAGGCCTCGAAGACCCAGTACTTC | CASSQDSQASKTQYF | TRBV3-1 | many | . | 15 | TRBJ2-5
TGCAGCGTTGCAGGGAGGAGCACAGATACGCAGTATTTT | CSVAGRSTDTQYF | TRBV29-1 | few | . | 13 | TRBJ2-3
TGTGCCAGCAGACCGGGACAGGGGTTCGTGGAGACCCAGTACTTC | CASRPGQGFVETQYF | TRBV6-1 | . | TRBD1 | 15 | TRBJ2-5
TGTGCCAGCAGTTTCGACAGGGTAGGGGAGACCCAGTACTTC | CASSFDRVGETQYF | TRBV28 | many | TRBD1 | 14 | TRBJ2-5
TGTGCCTGGAGTCGGGACAGGGGGGGCTATGGCTACACCTTC | CAWSRDRGGYGYTF | TRBV30 | . | TRBD1 | 14 | TRBJ1-2
TGTGCCAGCAGGGGGGGGGAGACCCAGTACTTC | CASRGGETQYF | TRBV27 | many | TRBD2 | 11 | TRBJ2-5
TGTGCCACCAGTGATTTTTCGCAGAGTGGCTACACCTTC | CATSDFSQSGYTF | TRBV24-1 | . | . | 13 | TRBJ1-2
TGCAGTGCTAGACCGGTGACTAGCGCCCTCACAGATACGCAGTATTTT | CSARPVTSALTDTQYF | TRBV20-1 | few | TRBD2 | 16 | TRBJ2-3
TGTGCCAGCAGCTTCGAGGGGCCACGCACCCAGGGCTACACCTTC | CASSFEGPRTQGYTF | TRBV7-2 | many | . | 15 | TRBJ1-2
TGCAGTGCTAGAGAGGGACAGGGAAACACCGGGGAGCTGTTTTTT | CSAREGQGNTGELFF | TRBV20-1 | . | TRBD1 | 15 | TRBJ2-2
TGTGCCAGCAGTAAAGTGACGGGACTATATATGTCCCAAGAGACCCAGTACTTC | CASSKVTGLYMSQETQYF | TRBV6-1 | . | TRBD2 | 18 | TRBJ2-5
TGTGCCAGCAGTTTTTACCCGGGACAGTACAATGAGCAGTTCTTC | CASSFYPGQYNEQFF | TRBV28 | . | TRBD1 | 15 | TRBJ2-1
TGTGCCAGCAGTGAGGGGCCTAGCGGGAGGGCCGATGATGAGCAGTTCTTC | CASSEGPSGRADDEQFF | TRBV2 | few | TRBD2 | 17 | TRBJ2-1
TGCGCCAGCAGCCAAGCGGTGGGGATGAACACTGAAGCTTTCTTT | CASSQAVGMNTEAFF | TRBV4-3 | . | . | 15 | TRBJ1-1
TGCGCCAGCAGCCAAGATGTGGGAAGACAAGAGACCCAGTACTTC | CASSQDVGRQETQYF | TRBV4-3 | few | . | 15 | TRBJ2-5
TGCAGTGCGTACGTCAGGGGACACGAGCAGTACTTC | CSAYVRGHEQYF | TRBV20-1 | many | . | 12 | TRBJ2-7
TGCAGTGCATGGACCGGTCGGGAGCAGTACTTC | CSAWTGREQYF | TRBV20-1 | . | . | 11 | TRBJ2-7
TGTGCCAGCAGTTACCCATCAGGGGGCCTAACCTACGAGCAGTACTTC | CASSYPSGGLTYEQYF | TRBV6-2/TRBV6-3 | many | TRBD1 | 16 | TRBJ2-7
TGTGCCTGGAGCCCCCCCGACAGGGGACCCTACGAGCAGTACTTC | CAWSPPDRGPYEQYF | TRBV30 | . | TRBD1 | 15 | TRBJ2-7
TGTGCCAGCAGGACTAGCGGGAGGGCCGAGCAGTACTTC | CASRTSGRAEQYF | TRBV6-1 | few | TRBD2 | 13 | TRBJ2-7
TGTGCCAGCAGCTTTCGACAGACAACCACGAACACCGGGGAGCTGTTTTTT | CASSFRQTTTNTGELFF | TRBV2 | few | . | 17 | TRBJ2-2
TGTGCCAGCCGGGACACGAGCTCTGGAAACACCATATATTTT | CASRDTSSGNTIYF | TRBV19 | . | . | 14 | TRBJ1-3
TGTGCCAGCAGCCCCCTGGGCACTAGCGGGAACACAGATACGCAGTATTTT | CASSPLGTSGNTDTQYF | TRBV5-6 | few | TRBD2 | 17 | TRBJ2-3